This TCR beta chain originates from a study of circulating tumor DNA in untreated peripheral T-cell lymphoma. Method: immunoSEQ multiplex PCR; TCRdb's copy keeps in-frame clones and lacks some. Altogether some 10,000 clones are present, approximately 76% being singletons, with the ten largest covering roughly 30%. CDR3 length: 13 residues. CDR1 is KGHSH, CDR2 LQKENI, per germline. The V end was cut by 5 bases, the J end by 1 base, with 8 bases between. This TCR was sampled from a human donor with peripheral T-cell lymphoma. Sequenced: tumor tissue. This chain uses TRBV18 with TRBJ1-1, with D hard to call. The CDR3 reads CASSSLTNTEAFF. CDR3 coding DNA: TGTGCCAGCTCATCCCTAACGAACACTGAAGCTTTCTTT.